The rows below give T cell receptor beta chains drawn from one sample of a study of blood T cell repertoires in COVID-19. Profiling relied on immunoSEQ multiplex PCR, and the TCRdb table lists in-frame clones only, not all of them. The table includes more than 150,000 clones, about 90% detected once. Sequenced sample: PBMCs or T cells enriched from blood (not recorded which). Receptor source: a young woman who had recovered from COVID-19. Each CDR3 is given with its conserved first and last residue. A D gene is named only where the DNA matches it firmly. Clone size is given for some rows only: seen once, a few or many times, or a class if the clone is expanded.

size: -; V: TRBV30; D: TRBD2; J: TRBJ2-1; CDR3: CAWSKGREWHEQFF; DNA: TGTGCCTGGAGTAAAGGGCGGGAGTGGCATGAGCAGTTCTTC
size: -; V: TRBV30; D: TRBD2; J: TRBJ2-1; CDR3: CASQTGLAGSVSYNEQFF; DNA: TGTGCCTCTCAAACGGGACTAGCGGGGTCAGTCTCCTACAATGAGCAGTTCTTC
size: -; V: TRBV7-2; D: -; J: TRBJ1-3; CDR3: CASSLAPGAGNTIYF; DNA: TGTGCCAGCAGCTTAGCCCCCGGGGCTGGAAACACCATATATTTT
size: -; V: TRBV18; D: -; J: TRBJ1-1; CDR3: CASSPREGVNTEAFF; DNA: TGTGCCAGCTCACCACGGGAGGGGGTGAACACTGAAGCTTTCTTT
size: few; V: TRBV7-2; D: -; J: TRBJ2-7; CDR3: CASSLGSAGTYEQYF; DNA: TGTGCCAGCAGCTTAGGGTCGGCAGGGACCTACGAGCAGTACTTC
size: once; V: TRBV25-1; D: TRBD1; J: TRBJ1-1; CDR3: CASSESRPGQGGSTEAFF; DNA: TGTGCCAGCAGTGAATCAAGACCGGGACAGGGCGGGAGCACTGAAGCTTTCTTT
size: -; V: TRBV27; D: TRBD1; J: TRBJ1-1; CDR3: CATRVRDRMDTEAFF; DNA: TGTGCCACGCGTGTCCGGGACAGAATGGACACTGAAGCTTTCTTT
size: -; V: TRBV11-2; D: -; J: TRBJ1-5; CDR3: CASSLPGQPQHF; DNA: TGTGCCAGCAGCTTACCGGGTCAGCCCCAGCATTTT
size: -; V: TRBV11-1; D: TRBD2; J: TRBJ2-7; CDR3: CASSLGGAGGNEQYF; DNA: TGTGCCAGCAGCTTAGGAGGAGCGGGAGGCAACGAGCAGTACTTC
size: -; V: TRBV9; D: TRBD1; J: TRBJ1-5; CDR3: CASSSSRDRENQPQHF; DNA: TGTGCCAGCAGCTCAAGCCGGGACAGGGAAAATCAGCCCCAGCATTTT
size: -; V: TRBV5-5; D: -; J: TRBJ2-7; CDR3: CASSLVYGFGYEQYF; DNA: TGTGCCAGCAGCTTAGTTTACGGGTTTGGCTACGAGCAGTACTTC
size: -; V: TRBV6-5; D: TRBD1; J: TRBJ1-5; CDR3: CASRMTGLFWQPQHF; DNA: TGTGCCAGCAGAATGACAGGGTTATTCTGGCAGCCCCAGCATTTT
size: -; V: TRBV7-9; D: TRBD1; J: TRBJ1-2; CDR3: CASSLGTDNYGYTF; DNA: TGTGCCAGCAGCCTTGGGACAGATAACTATGGCTACACCTTC
size: -; V: TRBV28; D: TRBD2; J: TRBJ2-7; CDR3: CASSSSRLAGTYEQYF; DNA: TGTGCCAGCAGTTCCTCCCGACTAGCGGGAACCTACGAGCAGTACTTC
size: -; V: TRBV6-5; D: -; J: TRBJ1-1; CDR3: CASSYSGRVMNTEAFF; DNA: TGTGCCAGCAGTTACTCGGGCAGGGTGATGAACACTGAAGCTTTCTTT
size: -; V: TRBV7-9; D: TRBD1; J: TRBJ1-1; CDR3: CASSLDSTTGSTEAFF; DNA: TGTGCCAGCAGCTTAGATTCTACGACAGGGAGTACTGAAGCTTTCTTT
size: once; V: TRBV3-1/TRBV3-2; D: -; J: TRBJ2-3; CDR3: CASSQDGPGEDTQYF; DNA: TGTGCCAGCAGCCAAGATGGGCCAGGGGAAGATACGCAGTATTTT
size: -; V: TRBV19; D: TRBD1; J: TRBJ1-3; CDR3: CASSPWTGAGNTIYF; DNA: TGTGCCAGTAGTCCTTGGACAGGAGCGGGAAACACCATATATTTT
size: -; V: TRBV15; D: TRBD2; J: TRBJ2-1; CDR3: CATSRDRLAGGREQFF; DNA: TGTGCCACCAGCAGAGATCGGCTAGCGGGAGGACGAGAGCAGTTCTTC
size: -; V: TRBV5-4; D: TRBD1; J: TRBJ2-1; CDR3: CASYQMDRAGDEQFF; DNA: TGTGCCAGCTATCAAATGGACAGGGCCGGGGATGAGCAGTTCTTC
size: -; V: TRBV19; D: -; J: TRBJ2-3; CDR3: CASTIRQATDTQYF; DNA: TGTGCCAGTACCATCCGGCAGGCCACAGATACGCAGTATTTT
size: -; V: TRBV6-2/TRBV6-3; D: TRBD1; J: TRBJ1-5; CDR3: CASSYSGGKSNQPQHF; DNA: TGTGCCAGCAGTTACTCAGGGGGCAAGAGCAATCAGCCCCAGCATTTT
size: once; V: TRBV27; D: TRBD1; J: TRBJ1-1; CDR3: CASSEGGLNTEAFF; DNA: TGTGCCAGCAGTGAAGGGGGCCTGAACACTGAAGCTTTCTTT
size: once; V: TRBV9; D: -; J: TRBJ2-5; CDR3: CASSVSSGETQYF; DNA: TGTGCCAGCAGCGTATCAAGCGGGGAGACCCAGTACTTC
size: -; V: TRBV6-2/TRBV6-3; D: -; J: TRBJ1-2; CDR3: CASSYSRNSYGYTF; DNA: TGTGCCAGCAGTTACTCGAGAAATAGCTATGGCTACACCTTC
size: -; V: TRBV5-1; D: -; J: TRBJ1-5; CDR3: CASRGGQEGNQPQHF; DNA: TGCGCCAGCAGGGGGGGGCAGGAAGGCAATCAGCCCCAGCATTTT
size: -; V: TRBV20-1; D: TRBD2; J: TRBJ2-1; CDR3: CSASSGSRKFF; DNA: TGCAGTGCTTCTAGCGGGAGTCGGAAGTTCTTC
size: -; V: TRBV14; D: TRBD1; J: TRBJ2-7; CDR3: CASSLGGGAAEQYF; DNA: TGTGCCAGCAGCCTAGGGGGCGGCGCCGCCGAGCAGTACTTC
size: -; V: TRBV19; D: -; J: TRBJ2-1; CDR3: CASSPSGTSDEQFF; DNA: TGTGCCAGTAGCCCATCCGGGACATCCGATGAGCAGTTCTTC
size: -; V: TRBV9; D: TRBD1; J: TRBJ1-2; CDR3: CASSAGQDGLYTF; DNA: TGTGCCAGCAGCGCAGGACAGGACGGACTCTACACCTTC
size: -; V: TRBV4-2; D: TRBD2; J: TRBJ2-4; CDR3: CASSMASGGREYF; DNA: TGTGCCAGCAGCATGGCTAGCGGGGGCCGTGAGTACTTC
size: once; V: TRBV4-2; D: TRBD1; J: TRBJ1-2; CDR3: CASSQSDRGGGYTF; DNA: TGTGCCAGCAGCCAATCCGACAGGGGTGGAGGCTACACCTTC
size: -; V: TRBV6-4; D: -; J: TRBJ1-6; CDR3: CASSAQGFWKSPLHF; DNA: TGTGCCAGCAGTGCGCAGGGGTTTTGGAAATCACCCCTCCACTTT
size: -; V: TRBV27; D: TRBD2; J: TRBJ2-3; CDR3: CASSSPGLAGATTGADTQYF; DNA: TGTGCCAGCAGTTCTCCGGGACTAGCGGGAGCCACCACGGGTGCAGATACGCAGTATTTT
size: -; V: TRBV27; D: -; J: TRBJ1-6; CDR3: CASSYPTGPNSPLHF; DNA: TGTGCCAGCAGTTATCCGACAGGACCGAATTCACCCCTCCACTTT